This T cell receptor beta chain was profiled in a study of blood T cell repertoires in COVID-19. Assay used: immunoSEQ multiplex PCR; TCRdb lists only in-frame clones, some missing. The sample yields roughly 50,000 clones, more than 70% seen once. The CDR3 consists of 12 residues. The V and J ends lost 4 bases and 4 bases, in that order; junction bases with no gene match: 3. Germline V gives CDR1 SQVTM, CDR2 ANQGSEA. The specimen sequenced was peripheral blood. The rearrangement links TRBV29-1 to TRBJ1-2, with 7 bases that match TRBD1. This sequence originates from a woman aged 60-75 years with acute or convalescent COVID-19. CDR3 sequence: CSVGSGGYGYTF. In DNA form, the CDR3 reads TGCAGCGTTGGTTCAGGGGGCTATGGCTACACCTTC.